Below are 19 T cell receptor beta chains sequenced from a single sample in a study of PD-1 blockade in classical Hodgkin lymphoma. Exposure to brentuximab vedotin varied, and each patient had relapsed following autologous stem cell transplantation. Sequencing used immunoSEQ multiplex PCR; TCRdb keeps in-frame clones, though not all of them. This table holds 15,000 to 20,000 clones, 80% found once. The material was peripheral blood mononuclear cells (PBMCs), obtained at baseline. The receptor set was obtained from a human donor with classical Hodgkin lymphoma.

The gene calls are TRBV7-8 and TRBJ1-4; possibly TRBD1 for D (5 bases). The germline V gene has CDR1 SGHVS and CDR2 FQNEAQ. V lost 1 base to trimming and J lost 11 bases, with 17 bases between them. The CDR3 spans 15 residues. The CDR3 nucleotides read TGTGCCAGCAGCTTAGGAAGGGGACCTTTTATGAAACTGTTTTTT. Translated: CASSLGRGPFMKLFF.

The gene calls are TRBV18 and TRBJ2-7; D perhaps matches TRBD1 (9 bases). The ends were cut back, 2 bases at V and 3 bases at J, with 41 bases in the middle. CDR1 and CDR2 (germline): KGHSH, LQKENI. The CDR3 contains 24 residues. CDR3 sequence: CASSPALVGTGSGLKRESLYEQYF. In nucleotides, the CDR3 is TGTGCCAGCTCACCAGCCCTGGTGGGGACAGGGTCAGGGCTTAAGCGGGAGAGCCTCTACGAGCAGTACTTC.

J is TRBJ1-4 and V is TRBV5-1, with 9 bases lining up with TRBD1. The V segment lost 3 bases and the J segment 8 bases; nucleotides outside the gene matches: 11. Germline V CDR1 and CDR2: SGHRS, YFSETQ. This CDR3 spans 16 amino acids. Here the CDR3 DNA reads TGCGCCAGCAGCTCTTTAACAGGGGGCTTAAAGGAAAAACTGTTTTTT. Its protein product is CASSSLTGGLKEKLFF.

V and J are TRBV10-2 and TRBJ1-1, with 9 positions matching TRBD1. Trimming cost V 6 bases and J 5 bases; bases outside gene matches: 7. Germline V gene data show CDR1 as WSHSY and CDR2 as SAAADI. The CDR3 covers 14 residues. The CDR3 reads CASRNGTGFTEAFF. As DNA, the CDR3 is TGCGCCAGCAGGAACGGGACAGGGTTTACTGAAGCTTTCTTT.

The V call is TRBV7-9, the J call TRBJ2-3; D is perhaps TRBD1 or TRBD2 (5 bases each). CDR1 is SEHNR, CDR2 FQNEAQ, per germline (reference sequence). The CDR3 is 16 residues long. V lost 2 bases and J 5 bases, leaving 17 bases between the germline ends. CDR3 amino acids: CASSLRSGRRQDTQYF. The CDR3 DNA follows: TGTGCCAGCAGCTTAAGGTCGGGACGGAGGCAAGATACGCAGTATTTT.

The chain couples TRBV7-2 to TRBJ1-1; no definite D call. CDR1 and CDR2 (germline): SGHTA, FQGNSA. This CDR3 comprises 13 residues. Deletions cut 5 bases from V and 10 bases from J, with 17 bases between. CDR3 residues: CASSLYGVGRAFF. The CDR3 DNA follows: TGTGCCAGCAGCCTATACGGGGTAGGAAGAGCTTTCTTT.

To note about this clone: At one boundary the junction diverges from the germline segment, which might be a read error. The J gene is TRBJ2-1, the V gene TRBV7-7; 7 bases line up with TRBD1. The CDR3 is 17 residues long. Looked up from germline, CDR1 is SSHAT and CDR2 is FNYEAQ (reference sequence). CDR3 in amino acids: CASSLGPGQNSYNEQFF. The CDR3 DNA is TGTGCTAGCAGCTTAGGTCCGGGACAGAATTCCTACAATGAGCAGTTCTTC.

This chain connects TRBV6-5 to TRBJ1-3, with D unresolved. The CDR3 spans 15 residues. The germline gives CDR1 MNHEY, CDR2 SVGAGI. Trimming left V 2 bases short and J 0 bases short, with 8 bases between. The CDR3 coding sequence is TGTGCCAGCAGTTACCGGTCCAGCTCTGGAAACACCATATATTTT. Its translation: CASSYRSSSGNTIYF.

This sequence joins TRBV5-4 and TRBJ1-5; D might be TRBD1 (5 bases). V lost 0 bases, J lost 0 bases, and 22 bases lay in between. Germline V gives CDR1 SGHNT, CDR2 YYREEE (reference sequence). The CDR3 loop spans 20 amino acids. CDR3 residues: CASSLAQGFTFPYSNQPQHF. In DNA, the CDR3 is TGTGCCAGCAGCTTGGCCCAGGGCTTTACCTTTCCTTATAGCAATCAGCCCCAGCATTTT.

The rearrangement links TRBV11-2 to TRBJ2-7, with unresolved D. The CDR3 spans 14 residues. The germline V gene has CDR1 SGHAT and CDR2 FQNNGV. V gave up 2 bases and J gave up 8 bases, with 16 bases separating them. The CDR3 reads CASSLYSPTAKQYF. The CDR3 DNA is TGTGCCAGCAGCTTATACAGCCCTACAGCAAAGCAGTACTTC.

The chain links TRBV7-9 to TRBJ2-7, with a weak D call TRBD1 (5 bases). The germline V and J ends were trimmed by 4 bases and 1 base, with 8 bases remaining between them. Germline CDR1 SEHNR, CDR2 FQNEAQ (reference sequence). The CDR3 spans 13 residues. The DNA of the CDR3 is TGTGCCAGCAGCTCCCAGGGTTCCTACGAGCAGTACTTC. This sequence encodes CASSSQGSYEQYF.

This chain connects TRBV7-3 to TRBJ1-1, with D possibly being TRBD1 (5 bases). Trimming took off 5 bases at V and 1 base at J, with 8 bases between the two ends. The CDR3 loop spans 13 amino acids. Germline CDR1 reads SGHTA; CDR2 reads FQGTGA. The CDR3 DNA reads as TGTGCCAGCAGCCTCCAGGGGAACACTGAAGCTTTCTTT. As protein: CASSLQGNTEAFF.

The chain couples TRBV6-5 to TRBJ2-1, with TRBD1 matching over 9 bases. The CDR3 has 14 amino acids. From germline, CDR1 is MNHEY and CDR2 SVGAGI. Losses at the gene ends were 5 bases for V and 5 bases for J; bases not matched to a gene: 4. CDR3 nucleotides: TGTGCCAGCAGTGGGGACAGGGTAGACAATGAGCAGTTCTTC. This encodes CASSGDRVDNEQFF.

The CDR3 DNA reads as TGTGCCATCAGCTACGGGACTACCGGTGGGGCCAACGTCCTGACTTTC. Translating it yields CAISYGTTGGANVLTF. This chain uses TRBV10-3 with TRBJ2-6, with TRBD2 identical over 7 bases. The germline CDR1 and CDR2 sequences are ENHRY and SYGVKD. This CDR3 is built from 16 residues. Trimming removed 6 bases from V and 3 bases from J; junction bases left unmatched: 8.

The V gene is TRBV7-9, the J gene TRBJ1-1, with 8 bases fitting TRBD1. V was pared by 7 bases and J by 1 base, with 8 bases of the junction left unmatched. This CDR3 is 15 amino acids long. Per germline, CDR1 SEHNR and CDR2 FQNEAQ (reference sequence). CDR3 amino acids: CASTTAGTGNTEAFF. The CDR3 coding sequence is TGTGCCAGCACCACTGCCGGGACAGGGAACACTGAAGCTTTCTTT.

The chain combines TRBV23-1 with TRBJ2-7; 9 bases are a match to TRBD1. TRBV23-1 counts as an open reading frame of uncertain function. The CDR3 consists of 15 residues. V dropped 4 bases and J dropped 3; count of bases not matched to a gene: 7. DNA of the CDR3: TGCGCCAGCAGTCGTAAGGGACAGGGAAACTACGAGCAGTACTTC. Translation: CASSRKGQGNYEQYF.

V gene TRBV29-1 combines with J gene TRBJ2-5; perhaps TRBD2 as D (6 bases). Between the trimmed V and J ends, which lost 4 bases and 6 bases, there was a span of 12 bases. The CDR3 spans 12 residues. Germline V CDR1 and CDR2: SQVTM, ANQGSEA. The CDR3 here is CSVVGGFQTQYF. The CDR3 bases are TGCAGCGTTGTCGGGGGATTCCAGACCCAGTACTTC.

This clone was detected a few times. The chain employs TRBV5-4 and TRBJ1-1, with 8 nucleotides matching TRBD1. There are 14 residues in the CDR3. Germline values: CDR1 SGHNT, CDR2 YYREEE (reference sequence). The V and J ends lost 2 bases and 5 bases, in that order; junction bases with no gene match: 5. The CDR3 DNA reads TGTGCCAGCAGCTTCCAGGGGGCAGGAACTGAAGCTTTCTTT. The encoded protein is CASSFQGAGTEAFF. Full variable domain (rest looked up from reference TRBV5-4 and TRBJ1-1): ETGVTQSPTHLIKTRGQQVTLRCSSQSGHNTVSWYQQALGQGPQFIFQYYREEENGRGNFPPRFSGLQFPNYSSELNVNALELDDSALYLCASSFQGAGTEAFFGQGTRLTVV.

The chain joins TRBV27 to TRBJ2-2, with 7 bases lining up with TRBD1. The CDR3 extends over 14 amino acids. V trimming: 6 bases; J trimming: 4 bases; junction bases outside the gene matches: 5. Germline V gene sequence: CDR1 MNHEY, CDR2 SMNVEV (reference sequence). The CDR3 region is CASRTGDITGELFF. CDR3 DNA sequence: TGTGCCAGCAGAACAGGGGACATCACCGGGGAGCTGTTTTTT.